The T cell receptor beta chain under discussion was sequenced for a study of blood T cell repertoires in COVID-19. Study summary: Sites in the United States, Italy and Spain provided acute and convalescent COVID-19 samples. Sample material is recorded as cDNA or gDNA derived from T cells, B-cell-depleted T cells, or PBMCs.

Per the study methods: Reference gene primer amplification yielded estimated nucleated cell counts. Generated by immunoSEQ multiplex PCR, the TCRdb table keeps only in-frame clones and is missing some. The V and J calls and clone size were taken over from that table, and D and trimming were inferred from the DNA. The table includes some 270,000 clones, approximately 85% detected once. V lost 4 bases and J 0 bases, leaving 8 bases between the germline ends. Germline CDR1 reads SNHLY; CDR2 reads FYNNEI. The CDR3 length is 14 residues. The TCR comes from an older woman with acute or convalescent COVID-19. The V and J genes are TRBV2 and TRBJ2-3; no clear D gene. Sequences were obtained from peripheral blood. DNA of the CDR3: TGTGCCAGCAGTGGGCTGTCAAGCACAGATACGCAGTATTTT. It encodes CASSGLSSTDTQYF.